This TCR beta chain stems from a study of PD-1 blockade in mismatch repair-deficient tumors. TCRdb's copy holds only in-frame clones and misses some; the assay was immunoSEQ multiplex PCR. The sample lists under 50,000 clones; 70% to 85% were seen once. Germline values: CDR1 SGHNT, CDR2 YYREEE (reference sequence). V was shortened by 0 bases and J by 5 bases, with 14 bases between the two germline ends. The CDR3 spans 15 residues. V and J are TRBV5-4 and TRBJ2-5; D possibly matches TRBD1 or TRBD2 (5 bases each). The sample here was PBMCs, taken before pembrolizumab treatment. The TCR originated in an adult with mismatch repair-deficient cancer. For the CDR3, the DNA is TGTGCCAGCAGCTTGGTCGGGACGGGCGGGGAGACCCAGTACTTC. Translating gives CASSLVGTGGETQYF.